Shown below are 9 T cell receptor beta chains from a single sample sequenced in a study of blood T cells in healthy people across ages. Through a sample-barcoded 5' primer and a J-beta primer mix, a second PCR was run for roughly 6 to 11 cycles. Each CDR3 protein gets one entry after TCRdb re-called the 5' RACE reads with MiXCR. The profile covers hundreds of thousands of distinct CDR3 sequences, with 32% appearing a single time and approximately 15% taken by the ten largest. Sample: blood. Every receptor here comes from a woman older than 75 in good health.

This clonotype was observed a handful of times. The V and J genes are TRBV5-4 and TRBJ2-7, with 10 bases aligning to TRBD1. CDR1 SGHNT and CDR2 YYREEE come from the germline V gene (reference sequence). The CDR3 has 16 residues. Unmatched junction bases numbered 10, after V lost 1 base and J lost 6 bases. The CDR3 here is CASSLWGQGIGGEQYF. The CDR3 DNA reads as TGTGCCAGCAGCTTGTGGGGACAGGGGATTGGCGGCGAGCAGTACTTC.

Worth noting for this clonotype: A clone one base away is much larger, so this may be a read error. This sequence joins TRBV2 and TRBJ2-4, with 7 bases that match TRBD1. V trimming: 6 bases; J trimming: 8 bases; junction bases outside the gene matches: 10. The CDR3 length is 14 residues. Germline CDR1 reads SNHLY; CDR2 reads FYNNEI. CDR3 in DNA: TGTGCCAGCAGCCCTGGACAGGAGCAGGACATTCAGTACTTC. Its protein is CASSPGQEQDIQYF.

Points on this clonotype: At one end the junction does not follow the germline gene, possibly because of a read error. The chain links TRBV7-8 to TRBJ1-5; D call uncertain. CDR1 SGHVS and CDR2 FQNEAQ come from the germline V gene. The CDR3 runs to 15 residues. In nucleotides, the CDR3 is TGTGCCGGCAGCTTAGACGAAGGTAGCAATCAGCCCCAGCATTTT. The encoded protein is CAGSLDEGSNQPQHF. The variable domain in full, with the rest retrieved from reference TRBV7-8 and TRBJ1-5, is GAGVSQSPRYKVAKRGQDVALRCDPISGHVSLFWYQQALGQGPEFLTYFQNEAQLDKSGLPSDRFFAERPEGSVSTLKIQRTQQEDSAVYLCAGSLDEGSNQPQHFGDGTRLSIL.

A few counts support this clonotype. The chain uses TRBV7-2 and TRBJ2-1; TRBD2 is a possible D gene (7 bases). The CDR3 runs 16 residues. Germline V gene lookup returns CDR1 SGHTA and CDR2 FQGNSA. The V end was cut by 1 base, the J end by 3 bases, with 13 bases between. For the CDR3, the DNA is TGTGCCAGCAGCTTAGTACGGGGGGCAGGCTACAATGAGCAGTTCTTC. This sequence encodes CASSLVRGAGYNEQFF.

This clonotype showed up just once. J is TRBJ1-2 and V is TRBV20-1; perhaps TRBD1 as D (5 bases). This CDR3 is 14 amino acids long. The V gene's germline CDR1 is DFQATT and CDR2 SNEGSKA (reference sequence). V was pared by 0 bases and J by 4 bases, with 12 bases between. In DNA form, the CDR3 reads TGCAGTGCTAGAGATCTGGGGGATTTCTATGGCTACACCTTC. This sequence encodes CSARDLGDFYGYTF.

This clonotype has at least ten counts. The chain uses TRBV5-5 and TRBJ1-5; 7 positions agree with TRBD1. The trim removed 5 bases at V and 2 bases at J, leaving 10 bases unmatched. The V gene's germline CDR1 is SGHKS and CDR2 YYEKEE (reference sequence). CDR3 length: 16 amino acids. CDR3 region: CASSPWTDRGNQPQHF. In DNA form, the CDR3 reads TGTGCCAGCAGTCCTTGGACAGACAGGGGCAATCAGCCCCAGCATTTT.

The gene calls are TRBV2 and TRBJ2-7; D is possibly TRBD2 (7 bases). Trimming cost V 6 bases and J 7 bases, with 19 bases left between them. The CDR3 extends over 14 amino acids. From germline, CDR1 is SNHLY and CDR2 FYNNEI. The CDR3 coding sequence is TGTGCCAGCAGGGGGGCACGGGGGGCGTGGGAGCAGTACTTC. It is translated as CASRGARGAWEQYF.

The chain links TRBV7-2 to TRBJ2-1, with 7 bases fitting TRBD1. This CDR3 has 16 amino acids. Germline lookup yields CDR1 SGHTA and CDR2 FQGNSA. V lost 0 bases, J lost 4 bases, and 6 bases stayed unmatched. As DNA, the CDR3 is TGTGCCAGCAGCTTAGCCGGACAGGCAGGATACAATGAGCAGTTCTTC. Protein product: CASSLAGQAGYNEQFF.

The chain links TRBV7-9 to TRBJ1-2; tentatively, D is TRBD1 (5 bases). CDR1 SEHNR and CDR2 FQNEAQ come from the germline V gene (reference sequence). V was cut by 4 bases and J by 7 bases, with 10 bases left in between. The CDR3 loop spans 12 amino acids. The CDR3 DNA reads TGTGCCAGCAGCTCTGCGAGGGGTGGCTACACCTTC. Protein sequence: CASSSARGGYTF.